The clone carrying this T cell receptor beta chain was counted at least ten times. Its specificity is unknown. This sample is drawn from a study of neurological immune-mediated disorders. TCRdb passed the 5' RACE reads through MiXCR, listing each CDR3 protein once. Of tens of thousands of distinct CDR3 sequences listed, nearly 6% are singletons. The study, taken as a whole, reports: Sharing of CDR3 amino acid sequences among expanded clones across subjects was absent, suggesting private repertoires in all groups.

Germline assignment: CDR1 MDHEN and CDR2 SYDVKM. The CDR3 is 11 residues long. Trimming removed 8 bases from V and 4 bases from J, with 9 bases in between. Time point in this sample: longitudinal time-point 2. Unsorted libraries came from 2 million PBMCs stored at -80 °C. The gene calls are TRBV28 and TRBJ2-7; D gene uncertain. This receptor was obtained from an older woman with multiple sclerosis. The sample taken for sequencing was PBMCs. The CDR3 DNA sequence: TGTGCCAGCGGTAACCTTTACGAGCAGTACTTC. Protein product: CASGNLYEQYF.